These 17 T cell receptor beta chains originate from one sample sequenced in a study of OX40 agonist ivuxolimab in advanced cancers. TCRdb keeps only in-frame clones here, not all; method: immunoSEQ multiplex PCR. The sample includes roughly 97,000 clones, roughly nine tenths of them seen just once. This sample comprised CD4+ or CD8+ T cells sorted from blood, obtained in a trial of the OX40 agonist ivuxolimab. All receptors come from an adult with an advanced solid tumor such as melanoma, head and neck, liver or kidney cancer.

The chain has TRBV19 and TRBJ2-1; D perhaps matches TRBD2 (6 bases). V was pared by 5 bases and J by 7 bases, with 15 bases between. Germline values: CDR1 LNHDA, CDR2 SQIVND (reference sequence). The CDR3 has 14 residues. CDR3 sequence (DNA): TGTGCCAGTAGTGTAACCCGGGACTTTAATGAGCAGTTCTTC. Its protein is CASSVTRDFNEQFF.

This sequence joins TRBV4-1 and TRBJ2-3, with D perhaps TRBD2 (5 bases). Trimming cost V 0 bases and J 6 bases, with 7 bases left between them. The CDR3 contains 13 residues. Germline V gene sequence: CDR1 MGHRA, CDR2 YSYEKL. In DNA, the CDR3 is TGCGCCAGCAGCCAAGATCGGAGGGATACGCAGTATTTT. Translated, it gives CASSQDRRDTQYF.

The rearrangement uses TRBV5-5 and TRBJ1-1; the D gene is possibly TRBD1 (5 bases). Trimming removed 6 bases from V and 7 bases from J, with 22 bases in between. Germline CDR1 SGHKS, CDR2 YYEKEE (reference sequence). The CDR3 extends over 15 amino acids. The CDR3 loop is CASNLYRGRGGEAFF. Written as DNA, the CDR3 is TGTGCCAGCAACCTCTACCGGGGAAGGGGTGGTGAAGCTTTCTTT.

This clone was counted ten times or more. The J gene is TRBJ2-7, the V gene TRBV9; perhaps TRBD2 as D (5 bases). Deletions cut 0 bases from V and 7 bases from J, with 17 bases between. The CDR3 contains 15 residues. Germline V gene data show CDR1 as SGDLS and CDR2 as YYNGEE. CDR3 amino acids: CASSVVAGPSGEQYF. As DNA, the CDR3 is TGTGCCAGCAGCGTAGTTGCGGGTCCGTCTGGGGAGCAGTACTTC. Drawing the rest from reference TRBV9 and TRBJ2-7, the complete variable domain is DSGVTQTPKHLITATGQRVTLRCSPRSGDLSVYWYQQSLDQGLQFLIQYYNGEERAKGNILERFSAQQFPDLHSELNLSSLELGDSALYFCASSVVAGPSGEQYFGPGTRLTVT.

CDR3 protein: CASSLRQSQALTYEQYF. The CDR3 DNA reads as TGTGCCAGCAGTTTACGGCAATCCCAGGCCCTAACCTACGAGCAGTACTTC. The J gene is TRBJ2-7, the V gene TRBV27; D gene ambiguous. There are 17 residues in the CDR3. Germline V gene data show CDR1 as MNHEY and CDR2 as SMNVEV (reference sequence). V was trimmed by 2 bases and J by 2 bases, leaving 19 bases between them.

The J gene is TRBJ2-3, the V gene TRBV15; no reliable D call. The CDR3 is 14 residues long. The V gene lost 5 bases and the J gene lost 0 bases, with 9 bases spanning the gap. From germline, CDR1 is LNHNV and CDR2 YYDKDF (reference sequence). CDR3 sequence: CATSPLRSTDTQYF. Written as DNA, the CDR3 is TGTGCCACCAGCCCACTAAGGAGCACAGATACGCAGTATTTT.

The chain uses TRBV19 and TRBJ1-2, with a weak D call TRBD1 (6 bases). Trimming left V 6 bases short and J 5 bases short, with 13 bases between. The CDR3 loop spans 13 amino acids. The germline V gene has CDR1 LNHDA and CDR2 SQIVND (reference sequence). The chain's CDR3 is CASSQDRTYGYTF. The CDR3, as DNA: TGTGCCAGTAGCCAAGACAGGACTTATGGCTACACCTTC.

The V call is TRBV28, the J call TRBJ1-6; 7 bases match TRBD1. The CDR3 has 15 residues. Germline CDR1 is MDHEN and CDR2 is SYDVKM. Trimming at V came to 5 bases and at J to 4 bases, leaving 5 bases not matched to a gene. Here the CDR3 DNA reads TGTGCCAGCAGTCCTCCGGGACAGTATAATTCACCCCTCCACTTT. Protein sequence: CASSPPGQYNSPLHF. The variable domain in full, completed from reference TRBV28 and TRBJ1-6, reads DVKVTQSSRYLVKRTGEKVFLECVQDMDHENMFWYRQDPGLGLRLIYFSYDVKMKEKGDIPEGYSVSREKKERFSLILESASTNQTSMYLCASSPPGQYNSPLHFGNGTRLTVT.

V usage is TRBV7-2 and J usage is TRBJ2-1; D is tentatively TRBD1 or TRBD2 (5 bases each). V shed 1 base and J shed 7 bases, with 14 bases lying between them. CDR3 length: 15 amino acids. Germline CDR1 and CDR2: SGHTA and FQGNSA. The CDR3 nucleotides are TGTGCCAGCAGCTTAGAGGCCAGGGAGTTAAATGAGCAGTTCTTC. Amino acids: CASSLEARELNEQFF.

V is TRBV7-8 and J is TRBJ2-1, with 7 bases that match TRBD2. V was pared by 5 bases and J by 15 bases, with 19 bases of the junction left unmatched. The germline CDR1 and CDR2 sequences are SGHVS and FQNEAQ. The CDR3 has 15 residues. The CDR3: CASSHRGLKFAAGFF. For the CDR3, the DNA is TGTGCCAGCAGCCATCGGGGACTAAAGTTTGCTGCTGGGTTCTTC.

V is TRBV7-2 and J is TRBJ2-1; unclear D gene. V lost 7 bases to trimming and J lost 0 bases, with 7 bases between them. The germline V gene has CDR1 SGHTA and CDR2 FQGNSA. This CDR3 is 13 amino acids long. CDR3 amino acids: CASTSSSYNEQFF. For the CDR3, the DNA is TGTGCCAGCACCTCGAGCTCCTACAATGAGCAGTTCTTC.

This sequence joins TRBV7-9 and TRBJ1-1; D possibly corresponds to TRBD1 (5 bases). Germline CDR1 is SEHNR and CDR2 is FQNEAQ (reference sequence). The CDR3 is 14 amino acids. V was cut by 2 bases and J by 1 base, with 8 bases left in between. Written as DNA, the CDR3 is TGTGCCAGCAGCTTAACAGGAGGGAACACTGAAGCTTTCTTT. Protein sequence: CASSLTGGNTEAFF.

The rearrangement links TRBV18 to TRBJ1-6; D remains unclear. Trimming pared 6 bases from V and 10 bases from J, leaving 13 bases between. CDR3 length: 13 amino acids. The germline gives CDR1 KGHSH, CDR2 LQKENI. CDR3 coding DNA: TGTGCCAGCTCGAAAGCCCATGGGTCACCCCTCCACTTT. Translating gives CASSKAHGSPLHF.

The chain links TRBV23-1 to TRBJ1-1, with D possibly being TRBD1 (5 bases). TRBV23-1 belongs to the ORF category, with a function that is uncertain. Trimming left V 3 bases short and J 1 base short, with 15 bases between. This CDR3 has 16 amino acids. The CDR3: CASSHPERGGNTEAFF. The CDR3 DNA reads as TGCGCCAGCAGTCACCCCGAACGGGGGGGGAACACTGAAGCTTTCTTT.

The chain couples TRBV5-4 to TRBJ1-2; 9 bases match TRBD1. Unmatched junction bases numbered 3, after V lost 3 bases and J lost 0 bases. This CDR3 has 15 amino acids. Germline V gives CDR1 SGHNT, CDR2 YYREEE (reference sequence). This CDR3 reads CASSSRDRANYGYTF. CDR3 nucleotides: TGTGCCAGCAGCTCACGGGACAGGGCTAACTATGGCTACACCTTC.

The chain recombines TRBV30 with TRBJ1-6, with D unresolved. Germline V lookup: CDR1 GTSNPN, CDR2 SVGIG (reference sequence). V dropped 2 bases and J dropped 10 bases, with 9 bases sitting between them. The CDR3 has 12 residues. The CDR3 DNA is TGTGCCTGGAGTAAGGTTGCATCACCCCTCCACTTT. This encodes CAWSKVASPLHF. The variable domain in full, with the rest retrieved from reference TRBV30 and TRBJ1-6, is SQTIHQWPATLVQPVGSPLSLECTVEGTSNPNLYWYRQAAGRGLQLLFYSVGIGQISSEVPQNLSASRPQDRQFILSSKKLLLSDSGFYLCAWSKVASPLHFGNGTRLTVT.

This clone was seen a single time. This rearrangement joins TRBV7-9 to TRBJ1-2; D unclear. The CDR3 loop spans 18 amino acids. The V gene's germline CDR1 is SEHNR and CDR2 FQNEAQ (reference sequence). V lost 2 bases, J lost 8 bases, and 27 bases lay in between. DNA of the CDR3: TGTGCCAGCAGCTTATCGGTGACGTTTGACGTCTTATTGAGCGGCTACACCTTC. It translates to CASSLSVTFDVLLSGYTF.